Reported below is one TCR beta chain. Its antigen is as yet unknown. These data belong to a study of T cell responses to AZD1222 COVID-19 vaccine. Study-level findings and limits: Within unmutated variant regions lay the reported targets of nearly half of spike-specific TCRs. Most donors were white British and more were female, and clonal diversity was possibly underestimated. Across spike, vaccine-associated CD4 TCRs were found, dominant at 160-218 and 743-854. Repertoire sampling happened only post peak T cell response.

CDR3 length: 17 amino acids. Germline V CDR1 and CDR2: SGDLS, YYNGEE. J gave up 6 bases and V 0 bases, and 12 bases lay outside the gene matches. The protocol was immunoSEQ multiplex PCR, while the TCRdb copy is restricted to in-frame clones and leaves out a portion. The sample has 140,000 to 150,000 clones, 93% seen once. The TCR originated in an adult who had recovered from COVID-19. The sample consisted of peripheral blood, taken after recovery from COVID-19. The chain uses TRBV9 and TRBJ1-3; 7 bases match TRBD1. The CDR3 is CASSVVPGTAFENTIYF. The CDR3 coding sequence is TGTGCCAGCAGCGTAGTCCCCGGGACAGCTTTTGAAAACACCATATATTTT.